A single sample is the source of the 17 T cell receptor beta chains below, sequenced in a study of glioma-infiltrating T cells after dendritic cell vaccination. Sequencing used immunoSEQ multiplex PCR; TCRdb keeps in-frame clones, though not all of them. The data contain roughly 38,000 clones, about 80% of them singletons. The sample consisted of blood, taken before dendritic cell vaccination. These receptors were collected from a human donor with glioblastoma.

The chain is built from TRBV7-6 and TRBJ1-2; maybe TRBD1 (6 bases). The germline V and J ends were trimmed by 0 bases and 7 bases, with 12 bases remaining between them. This CDR3 region has 14 residues. Germline lookup yields CDR1 SGHVS and CDR2 FNYEAQ. CDR3 region: CASSLAAGAGGYTF. DNA for the CDR3: TGTGCCAGCAGCTTAGCGGCAGGGGCGGGTGGCTACACCTTC.

On this clone itself: At one end, the junction sequence differs from germline, possibly due to a read error. The same CDR3 also results from other DNA sequences found in this sample. J is TRBJ1-6 and V is TRBV5-8, with 9 bases that match TRBD1. CDR3 length equals 15 residues. Germline V gene lookup returns CDR1 SGHTS and CDR2 YDEGEE. CDR3 sequence reads: CASSPGTGQNSPLHF. The CDR3 coding sequence is TGTGCCAGCAGCCCGGGGACAGGGCAGAATTCCCCCCTCCACTTT.

This chain joins TRBV15 and TRBJ2-7; 8 positions match TRBD1. V gave up 0 bases and J gave up 2 bases; unmatched junction bases: 3. CDR1 LNHNV and CDR2 YYDKDF come from the germline V gene (reference sequence). This CDR3 comprises 15 residues. CDR3 nucleotide sequence: TGTGCCACCAGCAGAGATGCAGGGGGCGCCTACGAGCAGTACTTC. It translates to CATSRDAGGAYEQYF.

The CDR3 sequence is CAINRQGSDGEQYF. DNA for the CDR3: TGTGCCATCAATCGACAGGGGAGTGATGGGGAGCAGTACTTC. The chain carries TRBV10-3 and TRBJ2-7, with 8 bases matching TRBD1. The germline V gene has CDR1 ENHRY and CDR2 SYGVKD. Trimming removed 7 bases from V and 7 bases from J; junction bases left unmatched: 12. The CDR3 sequence is 14 residues long.

The chain couples TRBV10-3 to TRBJ2-5, with D perhaps matching TRBD2 (7 bases). The CDR3 consists of 14 residues. V lost 4 bases and J lost 4, with 13 bases in between. Germline CDR1 and CDR2: ENHRY and SYGVKD. CDR3 nucleotide sequence: TGTGCCATCAGTGGCTTGGGGGGGCCAGAGACCCAGTACTTC. Protein sequence: CAISGLGGPETQYF.

This clone has only a few counts. This chain joins TRBV18 and TRBJ1-2, with TRBD1 matching 7 bases. The V and J ends lost 8 bases and 8 bases, in that order; junction bases with no gene match: 11. The CDR3 spans 13 residues. From germline, CDR1 is KGHSH and CDR2 LQKENI. CDR3 loop: CASAFTGEEGYTF. DNA of the CDR3: TGTGCCAGCGCTTTCACAGGGGAGGAGGGCTACACCTTC.

The chain employs TRBV28 and TRBJ2-5; tentatively, D is TRBD1 (6 bases). The CDR3 contains 11 residues. CDR1 and CDR2 from the germline V gene are MDHEN and SYDVKM. V was shortened by 10 bases and J by 7 bases, with 13 bases between the two germline ends. The CDR3 reads CATRDIGTQYF. The CDR3 DNA follows: TGTGCCACCCGGGACATAGGGACCCAGTACTTC.

The rearrangement joins TRBV5-6 to TRBJ2-7, with unresolved D. Deletions cut 0 bases from V and 0 bases from J, with 4 bases between. The CDR3 sequence is 13 residues long. Germline V gene data show CDR1 as SGHDT and CDR2 as YYEEEE. The CDR3 protein is CASSLVSSYEQYF. CDR3 DNA sequence: TGTGCCAGCAGCTTGGTCAGCTCCTACGAGCAGTACTTC.

This chain uses TRBV27 with TRBJ2-7; 7 bases line up with TRBD1. The CDR3 has 15 residues. With V trimmed by 5 bases and J by 1 base, 8 bases remained unmatched. The germline gives CDR1 MNHEY, CDR2 SMNVEV (reference sequence). The CDR3 loop is CASSLTGSLSYEQYF. Here the CDR3 DNA reads TGTGCCAGCAGTCTGACAGGGAGCCTATCCTACGAGCAGTACTTC.

The J gene is TRBJ1-1, the V gene TRBV19; D is perhaps TRBD1 (6 bases). V lost 3 bases and J lost 5, with 13 bases in between. The CDR3 is 14 residues long. Germline CDR1 is LNHDA and CDR2 is SQIVND (reference sequence). The CDR3 DNA reads TGTGCCAGTAGTATGTCGGGAGGGGGGACTGAAGCTTTCTTT. Translated, it gives CASSMSGGGTEAFF.

This clone is medium-sized within its sample. The rearrangement joins TRBV7-2 to TRBJ2-2; 8 positions match TRBD2. Trimming at V came to 4 bases and at J to 4 bases, leaving 5 bases not matched to a gene. This CDR3 has 15 amino acids. CDR1 SGHTA and CDR2 FQGNSA come from the germline V gene. Here the CDR3 DNA reads TGTGCCAGCAGCTACGGGGGGGGTCTCACCGGGGAGCTGTTTTTT. Its protein product is CASSYGGGLTGELFF.

V usage is TRBV2 and J usage is TRBJ1-4, with TRBD1 identical over 8 bases. Germline V gives CDR1 SNHLY, CDR2 FYNNEI. The CDR3 sequence is 15 residues long. V dropped 6 bases and J dropped 6; count of bases not matched to a gene: 9. The DNA for the CDR3 is TGTGCCAGCAGCTTGCCCGGGACAGGACATGAAAAACTGTTTTTT. As protein: CASSLPGTGHEKLFF.

The V and J genes are TRBV5-4 and TRBJ2-1; 7 bases align to TRBD1. This CDR3 has 15 amino acids. The ends lost 0 bases at V and 6 bases at J; junction bases unmatched: 6. The germline V gene has CDR1 SGHNT and CDR2 YYREEE (reference sequence). The CDR3 loop is CASSLGGGRGNEQFF. DNA for the CDR3: TGTGCCAGCAGCTTGGGAGGGGGCCGGGGCAATGAGCAGTTCTTC.

The genes are TRBV28 and TRBJ2-1, with 12 bases lining up with TRBD2. The CDR3 totals 15 residues. With 6 bases clipped from V and 8 bases from J, the junction kept 8 bases outside the gene matches. In germline, CDR1 is MDHEN, CDR2 SYDVKM. CDR3 amino acids: CASSAPSGGADEQFF. The CDR3, as DNA: TGTGCCAGCAGCGCCCCTAGCGGGGGGGCCGATGAGCAGTTCTTC.

This chain joins TRBV6-5 and TRBJ1-2; no definite D call. The CDR3 is 13 amino acids. V lost 5 bases and J lost 4, with 11 bases in between. Germline lookup yields CDR1 MNHEY and CDR2 SVGAGI. CDR3 nucleotides: TGTGCCAGCAGTCCCTCCCCGGGCTATGGCTACACCTTC. Its translation is CASSPSPGYGYTF.

The genes are TRBV28 and TRBJ2-1, with 9 bases matching TRBD2. Unmatched junction bases numbered 12, after V lost 7 bases and J lost 5 bases. This CDR3 comprises 16 residues. The germline gives CDR1 MDHEN, CDR2 SYDVKM. The CDR3 protein is CASIPPAGGRNNEQFF. In nucleotides, the CDR3 is TGTGCCAGCATCCCCCCCGCGGGGGGGCGTAACAATGAGCAGTTCTTC. Drawing the rest from reference TRBV28 and TRBJ2-1, the complete variable domain is DVKVTQSSRYLVKRTGEKVFLECVQDMDHENMFWYRQDPGLGLRLIYFSYDVKMKEKGDIPEGYSVSREKKERFSLILESASTNQTSMYLCASIPPAGGRNNEQFFGPGTRLTVL.

This chain joins TRBV9 and TRBJ2-3; 11 nucleotides line up with TRBD2. The germline gives CDR1 SGDLS, CDR2 YYNGEE. The junction had 4 bases not matched to a gene; V was cut back by 3 bases and J by 4 bases. CDR3 length equals 15 residues. CDR3 sequence (DNA): TGTGCCAGCAGCGAGACTAGCGGGGTCGCAGATACGCAGTATTTT. It translates to CASSETSGVADTQYF.